This T cell receptor beta chain stems from a study of blood T cell repertoires in COVID-19. The wider study: Donors in the United States, Italy and Spain gave samples during acute or convalescent COVID-19.

The method was immunoSEQ multiplex PCR; TCRdb's version includes in-frame clones alone and lacks a portion of them. The data hold roughly 47,000 clones, with under 90% observed a single time. Germline V gives CDR1 MNHEY, CDR2 SMNVEV (reference sequence). The CDR3 contains 14 residues. V lost 2 bases and J 8 bases, leaving 12 bases between the germline ends. The sample taken for sequencing was peripheral blood. The chain joins TRBV27 to TRBJ1-4; maybe TRBD1 (5 bases). The TCR originated in a woman between 70 and 85 years old with acute or convalescent COVID-19. CDR3 loop: CASSLQGGREKLFF. Written as DNA, the CDR3 is TGTGCCAGCAGTTTACAGGGAGGTCGGGAAAAACTGTTTTTT.